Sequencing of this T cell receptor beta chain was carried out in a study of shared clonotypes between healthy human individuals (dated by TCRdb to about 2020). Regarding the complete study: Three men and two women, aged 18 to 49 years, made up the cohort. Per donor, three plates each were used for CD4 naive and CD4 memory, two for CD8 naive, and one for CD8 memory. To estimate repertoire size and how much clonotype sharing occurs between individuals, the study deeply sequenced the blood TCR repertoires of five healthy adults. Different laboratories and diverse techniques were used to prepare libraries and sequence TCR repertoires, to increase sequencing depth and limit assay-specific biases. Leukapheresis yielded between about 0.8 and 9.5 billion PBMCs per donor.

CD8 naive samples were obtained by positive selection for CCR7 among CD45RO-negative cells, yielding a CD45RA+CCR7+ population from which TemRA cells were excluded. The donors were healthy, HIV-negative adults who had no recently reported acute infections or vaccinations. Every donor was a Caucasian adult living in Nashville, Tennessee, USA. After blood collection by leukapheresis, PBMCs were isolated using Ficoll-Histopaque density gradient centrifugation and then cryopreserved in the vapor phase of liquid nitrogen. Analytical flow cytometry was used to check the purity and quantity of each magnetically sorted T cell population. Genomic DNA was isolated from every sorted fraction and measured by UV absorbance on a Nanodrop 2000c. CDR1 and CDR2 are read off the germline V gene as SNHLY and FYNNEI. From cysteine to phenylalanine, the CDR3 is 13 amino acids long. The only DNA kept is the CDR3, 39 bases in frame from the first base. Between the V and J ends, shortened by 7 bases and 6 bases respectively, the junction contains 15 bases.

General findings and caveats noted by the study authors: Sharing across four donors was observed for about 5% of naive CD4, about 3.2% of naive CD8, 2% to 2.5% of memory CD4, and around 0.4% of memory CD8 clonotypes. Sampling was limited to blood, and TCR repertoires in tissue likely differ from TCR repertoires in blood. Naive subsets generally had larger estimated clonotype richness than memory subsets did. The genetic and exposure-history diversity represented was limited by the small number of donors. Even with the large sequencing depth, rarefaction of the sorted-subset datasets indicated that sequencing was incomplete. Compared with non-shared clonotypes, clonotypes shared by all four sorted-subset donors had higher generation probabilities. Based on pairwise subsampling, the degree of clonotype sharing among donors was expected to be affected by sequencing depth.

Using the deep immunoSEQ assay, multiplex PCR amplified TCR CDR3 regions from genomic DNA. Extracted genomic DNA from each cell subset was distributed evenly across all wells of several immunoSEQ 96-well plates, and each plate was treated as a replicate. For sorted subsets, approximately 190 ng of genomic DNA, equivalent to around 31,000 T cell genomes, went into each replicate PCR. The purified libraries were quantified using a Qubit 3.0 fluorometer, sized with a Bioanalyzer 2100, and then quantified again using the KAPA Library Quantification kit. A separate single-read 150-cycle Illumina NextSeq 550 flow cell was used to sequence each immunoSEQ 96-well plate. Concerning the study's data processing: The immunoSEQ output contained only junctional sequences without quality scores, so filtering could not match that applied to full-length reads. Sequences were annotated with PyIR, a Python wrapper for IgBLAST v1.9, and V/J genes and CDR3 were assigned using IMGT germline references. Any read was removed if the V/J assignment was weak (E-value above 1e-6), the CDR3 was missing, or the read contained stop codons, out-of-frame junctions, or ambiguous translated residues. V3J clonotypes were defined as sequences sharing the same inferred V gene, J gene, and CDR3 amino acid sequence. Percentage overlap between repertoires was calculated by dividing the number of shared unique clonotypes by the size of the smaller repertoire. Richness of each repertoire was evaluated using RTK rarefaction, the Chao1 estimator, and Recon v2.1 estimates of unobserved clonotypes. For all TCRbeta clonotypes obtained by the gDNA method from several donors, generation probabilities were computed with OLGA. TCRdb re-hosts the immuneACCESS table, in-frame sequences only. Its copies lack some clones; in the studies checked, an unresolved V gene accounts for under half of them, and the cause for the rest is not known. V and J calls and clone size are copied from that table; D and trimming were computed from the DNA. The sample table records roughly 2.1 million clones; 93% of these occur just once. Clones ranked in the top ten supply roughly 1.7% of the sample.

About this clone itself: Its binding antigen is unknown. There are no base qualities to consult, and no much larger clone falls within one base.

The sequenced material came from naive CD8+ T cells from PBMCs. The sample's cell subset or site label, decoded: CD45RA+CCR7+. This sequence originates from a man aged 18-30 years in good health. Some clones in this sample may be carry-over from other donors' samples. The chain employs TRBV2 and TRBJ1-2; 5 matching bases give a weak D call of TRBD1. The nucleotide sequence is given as TGTGCCAGCAATACCCCGGGACCCGATGGCTACACCTTC. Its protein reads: CASNTPGPDGYTF.